This TCR beta chain was found in a study of cytomegalovirus exposure and HLA in healthy donors. Study-wide findings and caveats: In the roughly 110 validation repertoires, under 95% of cluster scores exceeded 0, per a later analysis. The classifier was said to identify cytomegalovirus status with high specificity and sensitivity. The investigators catalogued 150 to 200 TCR beta chains as cytomegalovirus-associated.

The V gene's germline CDR1 is LNHDA and CDR2 SQIVND (reference sequence). V gave up 3 bases and J gave up 4 bases, with 8 bases separating them. The CDR3 runs to 13 residues. Comments on this clone: Its target is unknown.

The protocol was immunoSEQ multiplex PCR, while the TCRdb copy is restricted to in-frame clones and leaves out a portion. This table holds about 200,000 clones, around 83% found once. The sample was PBMCs. This clonotype was sampled from a woman in her 30s in good health and CMV-seropositive. The chain recombines TRBV19 with TRBJ2-3, with D unresolved. CDR3: CASSIRQADTQYF. The DNA for the CDR3 is TGTGCCAGTAGTATCCGGCAGGCAGATACGCAGTATTTT.